This entry lists 26 T cell receptor beta chains sequenced from one sample in a study of blood T cell repertoires in COVID-19. Produced via immunoSEQ multiplex PCR; TCRdb's table is partial and in-frame only. The sample contains 400,000 to 500,000 clones, more than 80% of which appear only once. What was sequenced was peripheral blood. These receptors all come from a woman aged 25-40 years with active or convalescent COVID-19.

The V gene is TRBV14, the J gene TRBJ2-3, with a tentative D call TRBD1 (6 bases). Looked up from germline, CDR1 is SGHDN and CDR2 is FVKESK. Trimming removed 4 bases from V and 4 bases from J, with 9 bases in between. The CDR3 runs to 13 residues. The CDR3 bases are TGTGCCAGCAGCCGCCCAGGGGCAGATACGCAGTATTTT. Translated, it gives CASSRPGADTQYF.

The chain combines TRBV27 with TRBJ1-5, with D possibly TRBD1 on 6 matching bases. Germline V gene data show CDR1 as MNHEY and CDR2 as SMNVEV (reference sequence). The CDR3 loop spans 15 amino acids. Trimming removed 6 bases from V and 4 bases from J, with 16 bases in between. CDR3 residues: CASRTNLGGNQPQHF. The CDR3 nucleotides are TGTGCCAGCAGGACGAATTTAGGGGGTAATCAGCCCCAGCATTTT.

The chain joins TRBV7-9 to TRBJ2-1; 11 bases line up with TRBD2. The CDR3 has 15 residues. V shed 8 bases, J shed 0 bases, and the junction held 3 bases outside the gene matches. Germline-derived CDR1 and CDR2 are SEHNR and FQNEAQ (reference sequence). CDR3 sequence (DNA): TGTGCCAGCGAGCTAGCGGGAGGCTCCTACAATGAGCAGTTCTTC. Residues: CASELAGGSYNEQFF. The whole variable domain, filled in from reference TRBV7-9 and TRBJ2-1, reads DTGVSQNPRHKITKRGQNVTFRCDPISEHNRLYWYRQTLGQGPEFLTYFQNEAQLEKSRLLSDRFSAERPKGSFSTLEIQRTEQGDSAMYLCASELAGGSYNEQFFGPGTRLTVL.

In its sample, this clone was seen a few times. V and J are TRBV3-1 (or the pseudogene TRBV3-2) and TRBJ2-1, with 8 bases that match TRBD2. The CDR3 contains 16 residues. The trim removed 6 bases at V and 0 bases at J, leaving 7 bases unmatched. Germline lookup yields CDR1 LGHDT and CDR2 YNNKEL (reference sequence). The CDR3 is CASSLAGGISYNEQFF. DNA for the CDR3: TGTGCCAGCAGTCTTGCGGGAGGTATCTCCTACAATGAGCAGTTCTTC.

The chain joins TRBV5-6 to TRBJ2-4; 8 bases fit TRBD2. V gave up 5 bases and J gave up 5 bases; unmatched junction bases: 9. Germline values: CDR1 SGHDT, CDR2 YYEEEE. This CDR3 has 15 amino acids. CDR3 sequence: CASSLAGPEENIQYF. In nucleotides, the CDR3 is TGTGCCAGCAGTTTAGCGGGGCCGGAGGAAAACATTCAGTACTTC.

The chain joins TRBV5-6 to TRBJ1-4; 10 bases line up with TRBD1. Germline CDR1 reads SGHDT; CDR2 reads YYEEEE. V shed 5 bases and J 5 bases; nucleotides not matched to a gene: 9. CDR3 size: 16 residues. The CDR3 sequence is CASRRGTGDVNEKLFF. Written as DNA, the CDR3 is TGTGCCAGCAGACGAGGGACAGGGGATGTGAATGAAAAACTGTTTTTT.

This clone showed up just once. The chain employs TRBV19 and TRBJ1-1; D remains ambiguous. The length of the CDR3 is 18 residues. CDR1 is LNHDA and CDR2 is SQIVND in the germline V gene (reference sequence). The V gene lost 6 bases and the J gene lost 3 bases, with 26 bases spanning the gap. The CDR3 bases are TGTGCCAGTAGACGTGAGATAGTCGGTGGAGGGTGGGACACTGAAGCTTTCTTT. The encoded protein is CASRREIVGGGWDTEAFF.

The chain recombines TRBV30 with TRBJ1-1; D gene uncertain. Trimming took 0 bases from V and 6 from J, leaving 14 bases between them. The germline V gene encodes CDR1 GTSNPN and CDR2 SVGIG (reference sequence). The CDR3 sequence is 14 residues long. The CDR3 DNA sequence: TGTGCCTGGAGTGTAGGATCGGGGAGCGCTGAAGCTTTCTTT. As protein: CAWSVGSGSAEAFF. Based on the CDR3 plus reference TRBV30 and TRBJ1-1, the full variable domain is SQTIHQWPATLVQPVGSPLSLECTVEGTSNPNLYWYRQAAGRGLQLLFYSVGIGQISSEVPQNLSASRPQDRQFILSSKKLLLSDSGFYLCAWSVGSGSAEAFFGQGTRLTVV.

This chain links TRBV11-2 with TRBJ2-3; no firm D call. The CDR3 loop spans 13 amino acids. The V gene's germline CDR1 is SGHAT and CDR2 FQNNGV. V lost 1 base, J lost 5 bases, and 7 bases lay in between. This CDR3 reads CASSLARVDTQYF. DNA of the CDR3: TGTGCCAGCAGCTTAGCACGGGTAGATACGCAGTATTTT.

V and J are TRBV21-1 and TRBJ1-1; the table's D call, TRBD1, was not checked against the DNA. TRBV21-1 is an annotated pseudogene. CDR3 size: 20 residues. CDR3 residues: CASSKVEGRGLLGPGTEAFF. CDR3 coding DNA: TGTGCCAGCAGCAAAGTGGAGGGCAGGGGGCTTTTGGGGCCTGGCACTGAAGCTTTCTTT.

This clone appeared a few times. The chain carries TRBV30 and TRBJ2-6; 8 nucleotides match TRBD1. The V gene end was trimmed by 3 bases and the J gene end by 0 bases; junction bases not matched to a gene: 7. This CDR3 has 17 residues. Germline V gives CDR1 GTSNPN, CDR2 SVGIG (reference sequence). The CDR3 region is CAWRAGQGYSGANVLTF. The CDR3, as DNA: TGTGCCTGGAGGGCAGGACAGGGTTACTCTGGGGCCAACGTCCTGACTTTC.

The rearrangement uses TRBV27 and TRBJ2-1; tentatively, D is TRBD1 (5 bases). Germline-derived CDR1 and CDR2 are MNHEY and SMNVEV (reference sequence). The length of the CDR3 is 14 residues. Trimming removed 2 bases at V and 7 bases at J, with 12 bases between. CDR3 loop: CASSLQGRGNEQFF. CDR3 sequence (DNA): TGTGCCAGCAGTTTACAGGGAAGGGGTAATGAGCAGTTCTTC.

The V gene is TRBV5-1, the J gene TRBJ1-2; TRBD1 aligns across 7 bases. The CDR3 runs 16 residues. After removal of 4 bases from V and 1 base from J, the junction contained 10 bases not matched to a gene. Germline CDR1 is SGHRS and CDR2 is YFSETQ. CDR3 in amino acids: CASSPETGRNNYGYTF. For the CDR3, the DNA is TGCGCCAGCAGCCCCGAGACAGGGAGGAATAACTATGGCTACACCTTC.

This chain uses TRBV14 with TRBJ1-1, with unresolved D. The CDR3 is made up of 13 amino acids. V was clipped by 3 bases and J by 5 bases, with 10 bases between them. CDR1 SGHDN and CDR2 FVKESK come from the germline V gene. CDR3 in amino acids: CASSQLEGTEAFF. In nucleotides, the CDR3 is TGTGCCAGCAGCCAGCTAGAGGGAACTGAAGCTTTCTTT. Complete variable domain (other parts from reference TRBV14 and TRBJ1-1): EAGVTQFPSHSVIEKGQTVTLRCDPISGHDNLYWYRRVMGKEIKFLLHFVKESKQDESGMPNNRFLAERTGGTYSTLKVQPAELEDSGVYFCASSQLEGTEAFFGQGTRLTVV.

The CDR3 DNA sequence: TGTGCCAGCGAGGGACAGCTAGAAAAACTGTTTTTT. Protein product: CASEGQLEKLFF. The V call is TRBV19, the J call TRBJ1-4; 7 nucleotides match TRBD1. Germline V lookup: CDR1 LNHDA, CDR2 SQIVND (reference sequence). This CDR3 spans 12 amino acids. The ends lost 9 bases at V and 8 bases at J; junction bases unmatched: 6. The whole variable domain, remainder taken from reference TRBV19 and TRBJ1-4, is DGGITQSPKYLFRKEGQNVTLSCEQNLNHDAMYWYRQDPGQGLRLIYYSQIVNDFQKGDIAEGYSVSREKKESFPLTVTSAQKNPTAFYLCASEGQLEKLFFGSGTQLSVL.

The chain links TRBV21-1 to TRBJ2-7; the table's D call of TRBD1 was not tested on the DNA. TRBV21-1 is tagged as a pseudogene. The CDR3 is 15 amino acids. CDR3 nucleotide sequence: TGTGCCAGCAGCCCACAGCTCAAACGTACGGACGAGCAGTACTTC. Protein: CASSPQLKRTDEQYF.

The CDR3 protein is CASRTGEGQETQYF. The DNA of the CDR3 is TGCGCCAGCAGAACAGGGGAAGGTCAAGAGACCCAGTACTTC. The chain uses TRBV5-1 and TRBJ2-5; 7 bases agree with TRBD1. V trimming: 5 bases; J trimming: 2 bases; junction bases outside the gene matches: 6. The length of the CDR3 is 14 residues. Germline CDR1 reads SGHRS; CDR2 reads YFSETQ.

This clone was seen more than once but under ten times. The chain is built from TRBV4-2 and TRBJ2-7; 9 positions agree with TRBD1. V shed 0 bases and J 7 bases; nucleotides not matched to a gene: 22. CDR1 and CDR2 (germline): LGHNA, YNFKEQ. The CDR3 runs to 20 residues. CDR3 sequence reads: CASSQDHLPGGTGGLREQYF. The DNA of the CDR3 is TGTGCCAGCAGCCAAGACCACCTACCAGGGGGAACAGGGGGCTTGCGTGAGCAGTACTTC.

The chain couples TRBV5-1 to TRBJ2-7, with 12 nucleotides matching TRBD2. After removal of 2 bases from V and 4 bases from J, the junction contained 13 bases not matched to a gene. CDR3 size: 18 residues. CDR1 and CDR2 from the germline V gene are SGHRS and YFSETQ. The chain's CDR3 is CASSFGILAGGRPYEQYF. Here the CDR3 DNA reads TGCGCCAGCAGCTTTGGCATCCTAGCGGGAGGGAGACCTTACGAGCAGTACTTC.

The J gene is TRBJ1-2, the V gene TRBV5-1, with TRBD1 as a possible D gene (5 bases). Between the trimmed V and J ends, which lost 4 bases and 3 bases, there was a span of 13 bases. Germline loops: CDR1 SGHRS, CDR2 YFSETQ. The CDR3 spans 14 residues. The CDR3 DNA reads TGCGCCAGCAGCCCCGCGACAGTAGACTATGGCTACACCTTC. Translation gives CASSPATVDYGYTF.

The rearrangement joins TRBV6-5 to TRBJ1-5; D gene ambiguous. Germline V gives CDR1 MNHEY, CDR2 SVGAGI. The CDR3 runs to 12 residues. Trimming left V 4 bases short and J 2 bases short, with 3 bases between. The CDR3 sequence is CASSLGNQPQHF. Written as DNA, the CDR3 is TGTGCCAGCAGTTTAGGCAATCAGCCCCAGCATTTT.

CDR3 residues: CASSFAGGSEQFF. DNA of the CDR3: TGTGCCAGCAGTTTTGCGGGAGGAAGTGAGCAGTTCTTC. V is TRBV12-3 or TRBV12-4 and J is TRBJ2-1, with 8 bases that match TRBD2. The CDR3 has 13 residues. J was trimmed by 9 bases and V by 3 bases; bases with no gene match: 4.

Details on this clone: Other DNA sequences in this sample translate to the same CDR3. The chain couples TRBV18 to TRBJ2-2, with D possibly TRBD1 on 5 matching bases. Trimming shortened V by 4 bases and J by 2 bases, and 8 bases separated the two germline ends. The CDR3 has 14 residues. Germline V gives CDR1 KGHSH, CDR2 LQKENI. The chain's CDR3 is CASSLDRNTGELFF. CDR3 DNA: TGTGCCAGCTCACTAGACAGAAACACCGGGGAGCTGTTTTTT.

There are a few counts of this clone. The gene calls are TRBV27 and TRBJ1-5; perhaps TRBD1 as D (5 bases). Germline values: CDR1 MNHEY, CDR2 SMNVEV (reference sequence). V was cut by 11 bases and J by 0 bases, with 14 bases left in between. CDR3 length: 14 residues. The CDR3 sequence is CARRGPYSNQPQHF. The CDR3 bases are TGTGCCCGGCGGGGACCCTATAGCAATCAGCCCCAGCATTTT.

DNA for the CDR3: TGTGCCAGTAGTATGGGTTTGACTAGCGGGGACGAGCAGTACTTC. Protein: CASSMGLTSGDEQYF. This chain uses TRBV19 with TRBJ2-7, with TRBD2 matching over 11 bases. Germline V gene data show CDR1 as LNHDA and CDR2 as SQIVND (reference sequence). J was trimmed by 5 bases and V by 3 bases; bases with no gene match: 6. The CDR3 has 15 amino acids.

This chain connects TRBV19 to TRBJ1-2; 9 bases fit TRBD1. The ends lost 6 bases at V and 6 bases at J; junction bases unmatched: 5. The CDR3 has 13 residues. CDR1 and CDR2 from the germline V gene are LNHDA and SQIVND (reference sequence). In DNA form, the CDR3 reads TGTGCCAGTAGGGAGACAGGGGGTAATGGCTACACCTTC. Translated, it gives CASRETGGNGYTF.